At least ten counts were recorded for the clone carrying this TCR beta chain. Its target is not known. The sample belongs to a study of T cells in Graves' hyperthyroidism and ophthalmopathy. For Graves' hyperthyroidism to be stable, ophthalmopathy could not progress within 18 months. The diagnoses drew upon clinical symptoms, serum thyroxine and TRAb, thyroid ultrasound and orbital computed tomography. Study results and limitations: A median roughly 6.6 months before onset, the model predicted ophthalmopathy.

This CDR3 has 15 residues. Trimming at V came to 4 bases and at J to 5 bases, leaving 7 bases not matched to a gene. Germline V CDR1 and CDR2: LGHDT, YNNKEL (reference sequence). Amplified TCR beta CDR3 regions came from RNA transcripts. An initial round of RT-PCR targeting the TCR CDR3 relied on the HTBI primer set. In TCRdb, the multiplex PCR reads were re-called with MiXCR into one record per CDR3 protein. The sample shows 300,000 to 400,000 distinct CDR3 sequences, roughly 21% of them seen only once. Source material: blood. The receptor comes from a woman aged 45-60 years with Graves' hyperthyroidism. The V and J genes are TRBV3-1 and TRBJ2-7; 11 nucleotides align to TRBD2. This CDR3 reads CASSLTSGTGNEQYF. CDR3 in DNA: TGTGCCAGCAGCCTGACTAGCGGGACGGGCAACGAGCAGTACTTC.